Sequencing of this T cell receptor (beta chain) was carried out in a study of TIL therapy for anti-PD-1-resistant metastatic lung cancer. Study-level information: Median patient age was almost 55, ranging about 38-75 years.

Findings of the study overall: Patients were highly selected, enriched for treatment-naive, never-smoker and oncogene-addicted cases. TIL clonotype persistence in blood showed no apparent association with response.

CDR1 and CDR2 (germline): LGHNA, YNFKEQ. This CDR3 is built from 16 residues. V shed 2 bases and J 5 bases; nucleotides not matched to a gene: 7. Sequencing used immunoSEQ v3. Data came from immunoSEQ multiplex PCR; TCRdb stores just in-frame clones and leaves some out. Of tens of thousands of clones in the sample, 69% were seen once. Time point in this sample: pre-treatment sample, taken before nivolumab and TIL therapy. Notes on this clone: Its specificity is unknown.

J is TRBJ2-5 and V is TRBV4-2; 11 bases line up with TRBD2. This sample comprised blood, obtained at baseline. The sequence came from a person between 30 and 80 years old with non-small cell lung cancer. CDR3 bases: TGTGCCAGCAGCCAATCGGGACTAGCGGAGGGGGAGACCCAGTACTTC. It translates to CASSQSGLAEGETQYF.